These T cell receptor beta chains were read from a single sample in a study of T cells in localized non-small cell lung cancer. Some clones are missing from TCRdb's copy, which holds only in-frame ones; the method was immunoSEQ multiplex PCR. The sample holds 10,000 or so clones, just over 90% seen once. Sequenced here: peripheral blood, sampled before any cancer treatment. Receptors originate from a woman aged 35 to 69 with stage I squamous cell lung carcinoma. CDR3s include the opening cysteine and the closing phenylalanine or tryptophan. Fields, in order: D gene, clone size, J gene, V gene, CDR3 protein, CDR3 DNA. D genes are given only for firm matches. Not all rows give a size; the values are once, few, many and, for expanded clones, a class.

D: .
size: .
J: TRBJ1-1
V: TRBV10-2
CDR3: CASSESFGTEAFF
DNA: TGCGCCAGCAGTGAGTCATTCGGGACTGAAGCTTTCTTT

D: TRBD2
size: .
J: TRBJ2-1
V: TRBV2
CDR3: CATLKLAGNYNEQFF
DNA: TGTGCCACCTTAAAACTAGCGGGGAACTACAATGAGCAGTTCTTC

D: TRBD2
size: .
J: TRBJ2-1
V: TRBV28
CDR3: CASSLGRVSANEQFF
DNA: TGTGCCAGCAGTTTGGGGAGGGTGTCGGCCAATGAGCAGTTCTTC

D: .
size: .
J: TRBJ1-5
V: TRBV5-5
CDR3: CASSFSPRYSNQPQHF
DNA: TGTGCCAGCAGCTTTTCCCCAAGATATAGCAATCAGCCCCAGCATTTT

D: .
size: .
J: TRBJ1-4
V: TRBV30
CDR3: CAWSVLWGTANEKLFF
DNA: TGTGCCTGGAGTGTATTGTGGGGAACGGCTAATGAAAAACTGTTTTTT

D: .
size: .
J: TRBJ1-4
V: TRBV2
CDR3: CASSAHGADNEKLFF
DNA: TGTGCCAGCAGTGCCCACGGGGCGGATAATGAAAAACTGTTTTTT

D: .
size: .
J: TRBJ1-1
V: TRBV19
CDR3: CASNPRALNTEAFF
DNA: TGTGCCAGTAATCCCAGGGCTTTGAACACTGAAGCTTTCTTT

D: .
size: .
J: TRBJ2-1
V: TRBV30
CDR3: CAWSVVLDSAEQFF
DNA: TGTGCCTGGAGTGTAGTTTTGGACAGCGCTGAGCAGTTCTTC

D: .
size: .
J: TRBJ2-2
V: TRBV30
CDR3: CAWRDFRRGGSGELFF
DNA: TGTGCCTGGAGGGACTTCAGGAGGGGCGGCTCCGGGGAGCTGTTTTTT

D: .
size: .
J: TRBJ1-2
V: TRBV15
CDR3: CATSRDIYGYTF
DNA: TGTGCCACCAGCAGAGATATATATGGCTACACCTTC

D: .
size: .
J: TRBJ1-2
V: TRBV15
CDR3: CATSASLAGPYGYTF
DNA: TGTGCCACCAGCGCCAGTCTCGCCGGACCCTATGGCTACACCTTC

D: .
size: .
J: TRBJ2-1
V: TRBV11-3
CDR3: CASSFGQMDNEQFF
DNA: TGTGCCAGCAGCTTCGGACAGATGGACAATGAGCAGTTCTTC

D: TRBD1
size: .
J: TRBJ1-5
V: TRBV27
CDR3: CASSFEDRQPQHF
DNA: TGTGCCAGCAGTTTTGAGGACAGGCAGCCCCAGCATTTT

D: .
size: .
J: TRBJ1-2
V: TRBV7-2
CDR3: CASSPDRLANYGYTF
DNA: TGTGCCAGCAGCCCCGACAGGTTAGCTAACTATGGCTACACCTTC

D: .
size: .
J: TRBJ1-2
V: TRBV25-1
CDR3: CASSTRDTPGKGYTF
DNA: TGTGCCAGCAGTACAAGGGACACCCCGGGGAAGGGCTACACCTTC

D: TRBD2
size: .
J: TRBJ2-1
V: TRBV15
CDR3: CATSRGPGLAGGLEQFF
DNA: TGTGCCACCAGCAGGGGACCGGGACTAGCGGGGGGGCTAGAGCAGTTCTTC

D: .
size: .
J: TRBJ2-3
V: TRBV7-2
CDR3: CASSLGQPTDTQYF
DNA: TGTGCCAGCAGCTTAGGGCAGCCCACAGATACGCAGTATTTT

D: .
size: .
J: TRBJ1-1
V: TRBV4-2
CDR3: CASSQVRGRPTEAFF
DNA: TGTGCCAGCAGCCAAGTCCGGGGCCGTCCGACTGAAGCTTTCTTT

D: .
size: .
J: TRBJ1-2
V: TRBV6-5
CDR3: CASSMGVVSGYTF
DNA: TGTGCCAGCAGTATGGGGGTGGTCAGTGGCTACACCTTC

D: .
size: once
J: TRBJ1-2
V: TRBV2
CDR3: CATDGLGYGYTF
DNA: TGTGCCACCGACGGCCTGGGGTATGGCTACACCTTC

D: TRBD1
size: .
J: TRBJ2-1
V: TRBV7-8
CDR3: CASSLIRRTGFNEQFF
DNA: TGTGCCAGCAGCTTAATTCGCCGGACAGGCTTCAATGAGCAGTTCTTC

D: TRBD1
size: .
J: TRBJ2-5
V: TRBV7-9
CDR3: CASSLRGPGQGRSRETQYF
DNA: TGTGCCAGCAGCTTAAGGGGACCGGGACAGGGGCGCTCAAGGGAGACCCAGTACTTC

D: .
size: .
J: TRBJ1-1
V: TRBV6-6
CDR3: CASAREFAEAFF
DNA: TGTGCCAGCGCCCGCGAGTTCGCTGAAGCTTTCTTT

D: .
size: .
J: TRBJ1-3
V: TRBV9
CDR3: CASSVGDSGSGNTIYF
DNA: TGTGCCAGCAGCGTAGGTGACAGCGGCTCTGGAAACACCATATATTTT

D: TRBD1
size: .
J: TRBJ1-5
V: TRBV7-6
CDR3: CASSPGTGDNQPQHF
DNA: TGTGCCAGCAGCCCAGGGACAGGAGACAATCAGCCCCAGCATTTT

D: .
size: .
J: TRBJ1-1
V: TRBV23-1
CDR3: CAYQYRDIRNTEAFF
DNA: TGCGCCTACCAATACCGGGACATCAGGAACACTGAAGCTTTCTTT